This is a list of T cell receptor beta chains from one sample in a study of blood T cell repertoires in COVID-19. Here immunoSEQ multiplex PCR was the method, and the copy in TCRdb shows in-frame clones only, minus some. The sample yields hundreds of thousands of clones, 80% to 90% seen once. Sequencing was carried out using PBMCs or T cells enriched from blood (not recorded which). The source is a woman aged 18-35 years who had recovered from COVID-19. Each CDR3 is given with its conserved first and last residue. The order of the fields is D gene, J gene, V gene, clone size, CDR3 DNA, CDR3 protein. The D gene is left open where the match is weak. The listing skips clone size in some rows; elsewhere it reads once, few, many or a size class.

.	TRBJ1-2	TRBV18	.	TGTGCCAGCACTCCGCAGTCAGGCGACTATGGCTACACCTTC	CASTPQSGDYGYTF
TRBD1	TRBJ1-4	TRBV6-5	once	TGTGCCAGCAGTTTACAGGGGGGAGGAGAAAAACTGTTTTTT	CASSLQGGGEKLFF
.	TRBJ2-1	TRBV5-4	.	TGTGCCAGCAGCTTGGCCGGGGGAGGCCCTTCCTACAATGAGCAGTTCTTC	CASSLAGGGPSYNEQFF
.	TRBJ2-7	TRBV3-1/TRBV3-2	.	TGTGCCAGCAGCCAAGACGAGGGTTTCAACGAGCAGTACTTC	CASSQDEGFNEQYF
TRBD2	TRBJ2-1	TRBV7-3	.	TGTGCCAGCAGCCGAAGCGGGGGGGCCCTCAATGAGCAGTTCTTC	CASSRSGGALNEQFF
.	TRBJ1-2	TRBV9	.	TGTGCCAGCAGCGTAGACCCAGGAATCTATGGCTACACCTTC	CASSVDPGIYGYTF
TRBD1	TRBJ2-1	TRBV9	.	TGTGCCAGCAGCCCTCATCTGGGACAGGAATACAATGAGCAGTTCTTC	CASSPHLGQEYNEQFF
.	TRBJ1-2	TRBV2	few	TGTGCCAGCAGGGGCGGGGAGCTCTATGGCTACACCTTC	CASRGGELYGYTF
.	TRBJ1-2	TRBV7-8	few	TGTGCCAGCAGCTACAGGGCCTATGGCTACACCTTC	CASSYRAYGYTF
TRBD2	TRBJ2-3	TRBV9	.	TGTGCCAGCAGCGTAGGTAGCGGGGGGGCGGGAGATACGCAGTATTTT	CASSVGSGGAGDTQYF
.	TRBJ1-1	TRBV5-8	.	TGTGCCAGCAGCAAGAAGACAGACGCTTTCTTT	CASSKKTDAFF
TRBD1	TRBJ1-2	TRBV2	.	TGTGCCAGCATTCCCGACAGGGGGCCAAGTGGCTACACCTTC	CASIPDRGPSGYTF
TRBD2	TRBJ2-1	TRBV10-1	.	TGCGCCAGCAGCCATGGCGGGGGAACTTACAATGAGCAGTTCTTC	CASSHGGGTYNEQFF
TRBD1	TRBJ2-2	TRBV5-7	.	TGTGCCAGCAGCTTTAGGGACAGGGTGCGTGTAAGGCGCACCGGGGAGCTGTTTTTT	CASSFRDRVRVRRTGELFF
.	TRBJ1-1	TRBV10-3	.	TGTGCCATCAGTGAGTCCCCGGGGAACACTGAAGCTTTCTTT	CAISESPGNTEAFF
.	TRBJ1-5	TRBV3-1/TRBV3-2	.	TGTGCCAGCAGCCAACACAGGTCCTGCCTTGTCGTTAATCAGCCCCAGCATTTT	CASSQHRSCLVVNQPQHF
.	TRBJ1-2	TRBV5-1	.	TGCGCCAGCAGCGAGGACAGCGGAAACTCTAACTATGGCTACACCTTC	CASSEDSGNSNYGYTF
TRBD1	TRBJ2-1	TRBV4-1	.	TGCGCCAGCAGCCTGACAGGGGACTCCTACAATGAGCAGTTCTTC	CASSLTGDSYNEQFF
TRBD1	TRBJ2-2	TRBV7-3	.	TGTGCCAGCAGCACCGGGACAGGGGGGCGAACCGGGGAGCTGTTTTTT	CASSTGTGGRTGELFF
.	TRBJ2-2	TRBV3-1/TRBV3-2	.	TGTGCCAGCAGCTTAACTCCCCTGCGGGAACGTAACACCGGGGAGCTGTTTTTT	CASSLTPLRERNTGELFF
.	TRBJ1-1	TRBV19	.	TGTGCCAGTAGGAACAGACGCACTGAAGCTTTCTTT	CASRNRRTEAFF
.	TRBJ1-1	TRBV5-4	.	TGTGCCAGCAGCTGGCGGGCACTGAACACTGAAGCTTTCTTT	CASSWRALNTEAFF
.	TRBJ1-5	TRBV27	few	TGTGCCAGCAGTTTACGGTCGGGGAGTTATCAGCCCCAGCATTTT	CASSLRSGSYQPQHF
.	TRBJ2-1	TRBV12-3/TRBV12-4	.	TGTGCCAGCAGTCTACAGATCGGCAATGAGCAGTTCTTC	CASSLQIGNEQFF
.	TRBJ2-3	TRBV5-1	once	TGCGCCAGCAGCTTGGCCGGGCAGGGGCCAGATACGCAGTATTTT	CASSLAGQGPDTQYF
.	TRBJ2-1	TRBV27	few	TGTGCCAGCAGTTTTTCCATCGGTGAGCAGTTCTTC	CASSFSIGEQFF
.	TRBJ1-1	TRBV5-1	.	TGCGCCAGCAGCTTGGCCTTGGGGGGAATGACTGAAGCTTTCTTT	CASSLALGGMTEAFF
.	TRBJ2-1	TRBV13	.	TGTGCCAGCAGCTTACGGGCAGGGGCTCTCTACAATGAGCAGTTCTTC	CASSLRAGALYNEQFF
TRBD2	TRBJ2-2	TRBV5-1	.	TGCGCCAGCAGCCAGACTAGCGGGGCCACCGGGGAGCTGTTTTTT	CASSQTSGATGELFF
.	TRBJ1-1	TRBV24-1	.	TGTGCCACCAGGGTGGGGCCTGACACTGAAGCTTTCTTT	CATRVGPDTEAFF
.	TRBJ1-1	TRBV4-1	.	TGCGCCAGCAGCCCACCGGGGGGTGAAACTGAAGCTTTCTTT	CASSPPGGETEAFF
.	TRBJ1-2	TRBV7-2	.	TGTGCCAGCAGCCAAAGCCCGTACGTAGGGGATGGCTACACCTTC	CASSQSPYVGDGYTF
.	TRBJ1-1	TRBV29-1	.	TGCAGCGTTGTTCAGGGCACAGGGCCTCGGGGCACTGAAGCTTTCTTT	CSVVQGTGPRGTEAFF
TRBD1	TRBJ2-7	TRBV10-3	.	TGTGCCATCAGTTACCGGGACAGGGGATCATACGAGCAGTACTTC	CAISYRDRGSYEQYF
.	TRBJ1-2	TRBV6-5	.	TGTGCCAGCAGTTACCAGGGCAGGTCTAACTATGGCTACACCTTC	CASSYQGRSNYGYTF
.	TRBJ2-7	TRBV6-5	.	TGTGCCAGCAGCGAGGGGGAGTACGAGCAGTACTTC	CASSEGEYEQYF
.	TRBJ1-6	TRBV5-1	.	TGCGCCAGCAGCTTGAACCAGAATTCACCCCTCCACTTT	CASSLNQNSPLHF
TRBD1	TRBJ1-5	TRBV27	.	TGTGCCAGCAGGAGATCAGGGGGCGAAGGTAATCAGCCCCAGCATTTT	CASRRSGGEGNQPQHF
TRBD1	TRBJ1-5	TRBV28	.	TGTGCCAGCAGTTCCCCGGCCGGACAGGGGTCCCGGCAGCCCCAGCATTTT	CASSSPAGQGSRQPQHF
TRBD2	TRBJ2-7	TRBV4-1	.	TGCGCCAGCAGCCAAGATGACTTACTAGCGGGGTCCTACGAGCAGTACTTC	CASSQDDLLAGSYEQYF
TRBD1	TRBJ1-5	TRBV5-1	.	TGCGCCAGCAGTTCTGGACAGGGGGCTAATCAGCCCCAGCATTTT	CASSSGQGANQPQHF
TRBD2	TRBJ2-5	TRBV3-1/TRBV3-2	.	TGTGCCAGCAGCCAGGTGGGACTAGCGGGACAAGAGACCCAGTACTTC	CASSQVGLAGQETQYF
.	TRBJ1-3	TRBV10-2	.	TGCGCCAGCAGGCCAGGAAGCTCTGGAAACACCATATATTTT	CASRPGSSGNTIYF
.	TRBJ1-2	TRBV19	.	TGTGCCAGTAAAAAAACAGGTTTCTACTATGGCTACACCTTC	CASKKTGFYYGYTF
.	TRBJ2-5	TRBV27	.	TGTGCCAGCGGCACCCGGGTGGGGACCCAGTACTTC	CASGTRVGTQYF
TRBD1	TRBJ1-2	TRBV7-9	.	TGTGCCAGCAGCTTCCAGGGGGCCGGGGACTATGGCTACACCTTC	CASSFQGAGDYGYTF
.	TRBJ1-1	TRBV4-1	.	TGCGCCAGCAGCCAAGGGAGAACGGTCGAAGCTTTCTTT	CASSQGRTVEAFF
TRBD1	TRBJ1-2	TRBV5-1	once	TGCGCCAGCAGCTTAAAACAGGGGAGCGATGGCTACACCTTC	CASSLKQGSDGYTF
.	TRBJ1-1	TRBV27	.	TGTGCCAGCAGTTTAAACAGTGGCCTTATGAACACTGAAGCTTTCTTT	CASSLNSGLMNTEAFF
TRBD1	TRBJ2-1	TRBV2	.	TGTGCCAGCAGACAGGACAGGGGACACTACAATGAGCAGTTCTTC	CASRQDRGHYNEQFF
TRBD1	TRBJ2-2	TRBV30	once	TGTGCCTTTAACAGGGGGCGCGTTACCGGGGAGCTGTTTTTT	CAFNRGRVTGELFF
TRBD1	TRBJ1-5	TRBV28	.	TGTGCCAGCAGTTCCCCCCAATCGACAGGGTCAGATCAGCCCCAGCATTTT	CASSSPQSTGSDQPQHF
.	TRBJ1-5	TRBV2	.	TGTGCCAGCAGTGAAGCTTGGCAGGGATCCAATCAGCCCCAGCATTTT	CASSEAWQGSNQPQHF
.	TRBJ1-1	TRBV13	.	TGTGCCAGCAGCGGGCGATCAACTGAAGCTTTCTTT	CASSGRSTEAFF
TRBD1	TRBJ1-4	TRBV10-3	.	TGTGCCAGCTCCGGGACAGGGAGAGAAAAACTGTTTTTT	CASSGTGREKLFF
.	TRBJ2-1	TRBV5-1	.	TGCGCCAGCAGCTTGGGTGGGGGCACCTACAATGAGCAGTTCTTC	CASSLGGGTYNEQFF
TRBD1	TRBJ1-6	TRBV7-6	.	TGTGCCAGCAGGGGGACAGACGATAATTCACCCCTCCACTTT	CASRGTDDNSPLHF